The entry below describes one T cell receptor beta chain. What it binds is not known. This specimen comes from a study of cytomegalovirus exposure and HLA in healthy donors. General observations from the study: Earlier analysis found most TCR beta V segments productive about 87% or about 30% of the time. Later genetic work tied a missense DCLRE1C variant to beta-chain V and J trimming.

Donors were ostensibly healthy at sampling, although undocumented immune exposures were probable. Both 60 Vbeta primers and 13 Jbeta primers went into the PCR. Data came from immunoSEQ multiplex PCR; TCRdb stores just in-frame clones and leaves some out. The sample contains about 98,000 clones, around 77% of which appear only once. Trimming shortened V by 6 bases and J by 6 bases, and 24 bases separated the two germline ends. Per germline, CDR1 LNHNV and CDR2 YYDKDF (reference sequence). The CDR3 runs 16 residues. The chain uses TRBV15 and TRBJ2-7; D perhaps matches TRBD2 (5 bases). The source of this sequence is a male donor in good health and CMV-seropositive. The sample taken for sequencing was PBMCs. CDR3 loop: CATRGASGFPGGEQYF. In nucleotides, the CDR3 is TGTGCCACCAGGGGAGCGTCGGGCTTCCCCGGTGGCGAGCAGTACTTC.